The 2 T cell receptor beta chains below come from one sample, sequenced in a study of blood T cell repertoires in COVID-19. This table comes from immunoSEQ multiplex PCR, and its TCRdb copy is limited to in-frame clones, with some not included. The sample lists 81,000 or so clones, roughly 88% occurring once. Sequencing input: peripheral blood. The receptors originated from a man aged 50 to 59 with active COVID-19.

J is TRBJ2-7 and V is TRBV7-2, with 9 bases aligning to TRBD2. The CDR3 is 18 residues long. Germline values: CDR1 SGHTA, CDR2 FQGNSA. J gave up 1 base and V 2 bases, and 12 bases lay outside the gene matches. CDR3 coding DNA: TGTGCCAGCAGCTTACCTCCCCTAGCGGGGATAGGGTCCTACGAGCAGTACTTC. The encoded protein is CASSLPPLAGIGSYEQYF.

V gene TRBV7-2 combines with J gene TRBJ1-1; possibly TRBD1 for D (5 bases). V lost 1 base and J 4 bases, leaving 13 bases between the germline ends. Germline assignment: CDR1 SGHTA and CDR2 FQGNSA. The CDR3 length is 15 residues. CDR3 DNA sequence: TGTGCCAGCAGCTTAGAGAAGGGGCTCCGCACTGAAGCTTTCTTT. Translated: CASSLEKGLRTEAFF.